The sequence of this TCR beta chain was determined in a study of blood T cell repertoires in COVID-19. In germline, CDR1 is SGHRS, CDR2 YFSETQ. V trimming: 0 bases; J trimming: 5 bases; junction bases outside the gene matches: 3. The CDR3 has 16 residues. Libraries were prepared by immunoSEQ multiplex PCR; TCRdb keeps only in-frame clonotypes and omits some of them. The sample lists 200,000 or so clones; about 91% were seen once. The sequenced sample consisted of PBMCs or T cells enriched from blood (not recorded which). V usage is TRBV5-1 and J usage is TRBJ2-1, with 12 bases matching TRBD2. The source of this sequence is a woman between 40 and 50 years old with acute COVID-19. The CDR3 loop is CASSLVPSGGDNEQFF. CDR3 DNA: TGCGCCAGCAGCTTGGTCCCTAGCGGGGGGGACAATGAGCAGTTCTTC.